These T cell receptor beta chains were read from a single sample in a study of T-cell memory formation after mild COVID-19. TCRdb redid the calling of the 5' RACE reads with MiXCR, one entry per CDR3 protein. This sample carries around 320,000 distinct CDR3 sequences, under 30% of them seen once, and the ten largest clones take approximately 13%. The specimen was PBMCs or a T cell subset sorted from them (not recorded which). All receptors come from an adult woman who had mild COVID-19 (a few samples of this study predate the infection). Cell type and time point are not known. Each CDR3 is given with its conserved first and last residue. Fields, in order: CDR3 length, V gene, D gene, clone size, J gene, CDR3 DNA, CDR3 protein. D genes are given only for firm matches. Not every row has a clone size; where given, it reads once, few, many or a size class.

18	TRBV4-2	TRBD1	-	TRBJ1-4	TGTGCCAGCAGCCACCTAAGCCCACAGGGGGCGCGAGGTGAAAAACTGTTTTTT	CASSHLSPQGARGEKLFF
17	TRBV6-2/TRBV6-3	TRBD2	-	TRBJ2-7	TGTGCCAGCAGTTATAAGGTCGGGACTAGCGGTACCTACGAGCAGTACTTC	CASSYKVGTSGTYEQYF
16	TRBV5-1	-	-	TRBJ2-2	TGCGCCAGCAGCTTGGCCAACCGGGTGTCGGGCGGGGAGCTGTTTTTT	CASSLANRVSGGELFF
15	TRBV30	TRBD2	-	TRBJ2-1	TGTGCCTGGAAAGGTAGCGGGAGGTTTTACAATGAGCAGTTCTTC	CAWKGSGRFYNEQFF
14	TRBV7-6	TRBD1	-	TRBJ2-1	TGTGCCAGCAGCACCCGGACAGGGTACAATGAGCAGTTCTTC	CASSTRTGYNEQFF
14	TRBV27	-	few	TRBJ2-5	TGTGCCAGCAGTATGTACAGGGGGGGTGAGACCCAGTACTTC	CASSMYRGGETQYF
16	TRBV20-1	-	-	TRBJ1-4	TGCAGTGCTAGAGTCCGGGAAGAGACAACTAATGAAAAACTGTTTTTT	CSARVREETTNEKLFF
15	TRBV5-1	-	-	TRBJ1-2	TGCGCCAGCAGCCCGCAACCCTCGGGGGGGGATGGCTACACCTTC	CASSPQPSGGDGYTF
12	TRBV11-3	-	few	TRBJ2-1	TGTGCCAGCAGCACAACGGGTTATGAGCAGTTCTTC	CASSTTGYEQFF
14	TRBV12-3/TRBV12-4	-	few	TRBJ2-7	TGTGCCAGCAGCTCGGAGGGGGGCCCCTACGAGCAGTACTTC	CASSSEGGPYEQYF
13	TRBV29-1	TRBD2	-	TRBJ2-3	TGCAGCGTTGTTCCAGCGGGGGGGTATACGCAGTATTTT	CSVVPAGGYTQYF
13	TRBV29-1	-	-	TRBJ1-1	TGCAGCGTTGATTTGGGTAGTACCACTGAAGCTTTCTTT	CSVDLGSTTEAFF
16	TRBV12-3/TRBV12-4	TRBD1	-	TRBJ1-5	TGTGCCAGCAGCCTTGGGACAGGGGGTTTCAATCAGCCCCAGCATTTT	CASSLGTGGFNQPQHF